This T cell receptor (beta chain) originates from a study of CD8 T cells in Susac syndrome. In Susac syndrome patients, recently defined diagnostic criteria for definite or probable disease were met. Negative magnetic isolation gave CD8+ and CD4+ cells; FACS enriched CD8+ TEMRA. V was clipped by 6 bases and J by 4 bases; unmatched bases: 2. The CDR3 has 12 amino acids. Germline values: CDR1 SQVTM, CDR2 ANQGSEA. RNA in amounts of about 0.45 to 1 ug was reverse transcribed with random hexamers. TCR beta CDR3 was amplified by immunoSEQ covering 54 Vbeta and 13 Jbeta. TCRdb independently ran MiXCR on the immunoSEQ multiplex PCR reads; one entry per CDR3 protein. The sample lists approximately 190,000 distinct CDR3 sequences; roughly 95% were seen once.

The chain combines TRBV29-1 with TRBJ2-7, with TRBD1 identical over 11 bases. The receptor was isolated from a human donor with Susac syndrome. The sequenced sample consisted of CD4+ T cells from PBMCs. The CDR3 sequence is CSVRDRGYEQYF. The CDR3 coding sequence is TGCAGCGTCCGGGACAGGGGGTACGAGCAGTACTTC.